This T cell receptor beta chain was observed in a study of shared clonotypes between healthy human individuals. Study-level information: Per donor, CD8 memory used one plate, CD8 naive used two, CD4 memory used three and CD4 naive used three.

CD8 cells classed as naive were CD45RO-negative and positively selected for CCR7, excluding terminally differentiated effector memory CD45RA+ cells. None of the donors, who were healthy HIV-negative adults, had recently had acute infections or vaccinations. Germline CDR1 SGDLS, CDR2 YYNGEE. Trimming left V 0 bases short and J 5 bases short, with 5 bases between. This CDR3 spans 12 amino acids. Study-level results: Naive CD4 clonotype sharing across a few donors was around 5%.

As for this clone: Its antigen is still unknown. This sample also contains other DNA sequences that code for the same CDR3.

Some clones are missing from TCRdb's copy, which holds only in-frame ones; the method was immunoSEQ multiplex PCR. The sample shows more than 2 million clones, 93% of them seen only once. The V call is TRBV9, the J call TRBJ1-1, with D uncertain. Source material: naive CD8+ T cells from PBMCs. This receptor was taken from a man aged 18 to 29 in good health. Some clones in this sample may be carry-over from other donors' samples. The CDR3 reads CASSVAETEAFF. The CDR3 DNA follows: TGTGCCAGCAGCGTAGCTGAGACTGAAGCTTTCTTT.